These 29 T cell receptor beta chains were all obtained from the same sample, sequenced in a study of radiotherapy plus CTLA-4 blockade in lung cancer. Method: immunoSEQ multiplex PCR; TCRdb's copy keeps in-frame clones and lacks some. The sample lists 62,000 or so clones; 70% to 85% were seen once. The sequenced sample was peripheral blood, obtained from a patient treated with radiotherapy plus ipilimumab. Every receptor here comes from a human donor with non-small cell lung cancer who had a complete response to radiotherapy plus ipilimumab.

This clone was counted only a few times. An end of the junction does not agree with germline; a read error may underlie this. J is TRBJ2-1 and V is TRBV7-7; D is unclear. Germline CDR1 and CDR2: SSHAT and FNYEAQ (reference sequence). The CDR3 runs to 13 residues. The CDR3 DNA follows: TGTGCTAGCAGCCCCCGCGCCCACAATGAGCAGTTCTTC. Its translation: CASSPRAHNEQFF. Full variable domain (outside the CDR3, taken from reference TRBV7-7 and TRBJ2-1): GAGVSQSPRYKVTKRGQDVTLRCDPISSHATLYWYQQALGQGPEFLTYFNYEAQPDKSGLPSDRFSAERPEGSISTLTIQRTEQRDSAMYRCASSPRAHNEQFFGPGTRLTVL.

The chain links TRBV19 to TRBJ2-4; D remains ambiguous. Germline loops: CDR1 LNHDA, CDR2 SQIVND (reference sequence). V was pared by 8 bases and J by 2 bases, with 13 bases between. The CDR3 runs to 14 residues. Here the CDR3 DNA reads TGTGCCAGTGCCCCCATTAATCCCAAAAACATTCAGTACTTC. Amino acids: CASAPINPKNIQYF.

This chain's CDR3 is CASSSGQGFAQPQHF. In nucleotides, the CDR3 is TGTGCCAGCAGCTCAGGACAGGGATTTGCTCAGCCCCAGCATTTT. The gene calls are TRBV7-2 and TRBJ1-5; 8 nucleotides align to TRBD1. This CDR3 has 15 residues. Germline values: CDR1 SGHTA, CDR2 FQGNSA. The V and J ends lost 4 bases and 6 bases, in that order; junction bases with no gene match: 8.

The chain combines TRBV19 with TRBJ1-1, with D unresolved. This CDR3 is built from 14 residues. With 4 bases removed from V and 0 bases from J, the gap between germline ends came to 9 bases. CDR1 LNHDA and CDR2 SQIVND come from the germline V gene (reference sequence). Here the CDR3 reads CASSRGIMNTEAFF. CDR3 bases: TGTGCCAGTAGTAGGGGTATTATGAACACTGAAGCTTTCTTT. The full variable domain, its missing parts supplied by reference TRBV19 and TRBJ1-1, is DGGITQSPKYLFRKEGQNVTLSCEQNLNHDAMYWYRQDPGQGLRLIYYSQIVNDFQKGDIAEGYSVSREKKESFPLTVTSAQKNPTAFYLCASSRGIMNTEAFFGQGTRLTVV.

The DNA of the CDR3 is TGTGCCAGCAGCTTAGCAGGGGCTAATTCACCCCTCCACTTT. Translated: CASSLAGANSPLHF. The rearrangement links TRBV11-2 to TRBJ1-6; a weak D match, TRBD1 (6 bases). Germline V gene sequence: CDR1 SGHAT, CDR2 FQNNGV. The CDR3 runs to 14 residues. V dropped 1 base and J dropped 6 bases, with 7 bases sitting between them. The whole variable domain, filled in from reference TRBV11-2 and TRBJ1-6, reads EAGVAQSPRYKIIEKRQSVAFWCNPISGHATLYWYQQILGQGPKLLIQFQNNGVVDDSQLPKDRFSAERLKGVDSTLKIQPAKLEDSAVYLCASSLAGANSPLHFGNGTRLTVT.

The chain is built from TRBV4-3 and TRBJ2-1, with TRBD1 matching 7 bases. In germline, CDR1 is LGHNA, CDR2 YSLEER. Germline trimming cut 0 bases from V and 3 bases from J; bases unmatched to any gene: 8. This CDR3 spans 17 amino acids. The CDR3 loop is CASSQDLGQNFYNEQFF. The CDR3, as DNA: TGCGCCAGCAGCCAAGATTTGGGACAGAACTTCTACAATGAGCAGTTCTTC.

This chain joins TRBV19 and TRBJ1-1; perhaps TRBD1 as D (5 bases). V gave up 4 bases and J gave up 1 base, with 16 bases separating them. This CDR3 spans 16 amino acids. CDR1 is LNHDA and CDR2 is SQIVND in the germline V gene (reference sequence). The CDR3 here is CASSSSWGTANTEAFF. The DNA of the CDR3 is TGTGCCAGTAGTAGCAGTTGGGGGACGGCGAACACTGAAGCTTTCTTT.

This clone was observed a handful of times. This specimen includes other DNA sequences encoding the same CDR3. The rearrangement joins TRBV7-2 to TRBJ2-7; 8 bases line up with TRBD2. With V trimmed by 5 bases and J by 2 bases, 5 bases remained unmatched. Germline V gives CDR1 SGHTA, CDR2 FQGNSA. This CDR3 is built from 14 residues. CDR3 region: CASSTSGGPYEQYF. CDR3 sequence (DNA): TGTGCCAGCAGCACGAGCGGGGGCCCCTACGAGCAGTACTTC. Full variable domain (rest looked up from reference TRBV7-2 and TRBJ2-7): GAGVSQSPSNKVTEKGKDVELRCDPISGHTALYWYRQSLGQGLEFLIYFQGNSAPDKSGLPSDRFSAERTGGSVSTLTIQRTQQEDSAVYLCASSTSGGPYEQYFGPGTRLTVT.

This rearrangement joins TRBV7-9 to TRBJ1-2; unclear D gene. The CDR3 is 12 amino acids. Germline V lookup: CDR1 SEHNR, CDR2 FQNEAQ (reference sequence). V lost 2 bases and J 4 bases, leaving 5 bases between the germline ends. The CDR3 bases are TGTGCCAGCAGCTTAACGGGCTATGGCTACACCTTC. This encodes CASSLTGYGYTF.

The V and J genes are TRBV7-2 and TRBJ2-3; TRBD1 or TRBD2 may be the D gene (5 bases each). V dropped 0 bases and J dropped 8 bases, with 12 bases sitting between them. The CDR3 extends over 14 amino acids. From germline, CDR1 is SGHTA and CDR2 FQGNSA. The CDR3 region is CASSLAGEGVTQYF. The CDR3 nucleotides are TGTGCCAGCAGCTTAGCCGGGGAAGGGGTTACGCAGTATTTT.

This chain joins TRBV27 and TRBJ2-3; D possibly corresponds to TRBD1 (6 bases). V lost 6 bases and J 2 bases, leaving 15 bases between the germline ends. The CDR3 is 15 amino acids. CDR1 MNHEY and CDR2 SMNVEV come from the germline V gene (reference sequence). In DNA, the CDR3 is TGTGCCAGCAGCCTTCGGCGACAGGCCACAGATACGCAGTATTTT. Translated: CASSLRRQATDTQYF.

The rearrangement links TRBV5-6 to TRBJ2-5; D remains ambiguous. The CDR3 is 14 amino acids. Trimming stripped 1 base from V and 1 base from J, with 8 bases between. Germline CDR1 SGHDT, CDR2 YYEEEE. CDR3 amino acids: CASSLWQSQETQYF. The CDR3 bases are TGTGCCAGCAGCTTGTGGCAGAGCCAAGAGACCCAGTACTTC.

The V and J genes are TRBV27 and TRBJ1-5; possible D gene TRBD1, 6 bases. The V gene lost 5 bases and the J gene lost 5 bases, with 16 bases spanning the gap. The CDR3 has 15 amino acids. In germline, CDR1 is MNHEY, CDR2 SMNVEV (reference sequence). The CDR3 sequence is CASSRRDKQDQPQHF. In DNA, the CDR3 is TGTGCCAGCAGTCGACGGGACAAACAGGATCAGCCCCAGCATTTT.

As to this clone: Within the sample, other DNA sequences also encode this same CDR3. The CDR3 sequence is CASSQGTYEQYV. The CDR3 DNA reads as TGTGCCAGCAGCCAGGGAACCTACGAGCAGTACGTC. The J gene is TRBJ2-7, the V gene TRBV14; D unclear. V was trimmed by 3 bases and J by 2 bases, leaving 5 bases between them. The CDR3 has 12 amino acids. CDR1 is SGHDN, CDR2 FVKESK, per germline.

This clone has just a few counts. The chain recombines TRBV7-2 with TRBJ2-2; the D gene is possibly TRBD1 (7 bases). Germline values: CDR1 SGHTA, CDR2 FQGNSA. V shed 5 bases and J shed 4 bases, with 14 bases lying between them. The CDR3 runs to 15 residues. The CDR3 here is CASSPGGSFTGELFF. In DNA form, the CDR3 reads TGTGCCAGCAGCCCAGGGGGGAGTTTCACCGGGGAGCTGTTTTTT.

V is TRBV11-2 and J is TRBJ1-6, with 8 bases that match TRBD1. The J segment lost 15 bases and the V segment lost 1 base, leaving 20 bases of the junction unmatched. The CDR3 is 18 amino acids. Germline lookup yields CDR1 SGHAT and CDR2 FQNNGV. CDR3 sequence reads: CASSLAVDRGPQFENLHF. The CDR3 nucleotides are TGTGCCAGCAGCTTAGCGGTCGACAGGGGCCCTCAATTCGAAAACCTCCACTTT. Drawing the rest from reference TRBV11-2 and TRBJ1-6, the complete variable domain is EAGVAQSPRYKIIEKRQSVAFWCNPISGHATLYWYQQILGQGPKLLIQFQNNGVVDDSQLPKDRFSAERLKGVDSTLKIQPAKLEDSAVYLCASSLAVDRGPQFENLHFGNGTRLTVT.

The chain combines TRBV4-3 with TRBJ2-2; 10 bases fit TRBD1. The CDR3 contains 17 residues. The germline gives CDR1 LGHNA, CDR2 YSLEER. With V trimmed by 0 bases and J by 4 bases, 5 bases remained unmatched. CDR3 amino acids: CASSQDGGQGGTGELFF. As DNA, the CDR3 is TGCGCCAGCAGCCAAGACGGCGGACAGGGGGGCACCGGGGAGCTGTTTTTT.

The V call is TRBV10-1, the J call TRBJ2-1, with 8 bases that match TRBD1. V was pared by 5 bases and J by 4 bases, with 10 bases of the junction left unmatched. This CDR3 has 16 residues. The germline V gene encodes CDR1 WNHNN and CDR2 SYGVQD (reference sequence). For the CDR3, the DNA is TGCGCCAGCAGTTCTCGGACAGGGAGGAATTACAATGAGCAGTTCTTC. Amino acid sequence: CASSSRTGRNYNEQFF.

This clone has a single count. The chain joins TRBV5-6 to TRBJ2-3; TRBD2 matches 9 bases. Germline lookup yields CDR1 SGHDT and CDR2 YYEEEE. The CDR3 has 16 amino acids. V dropped 4 bases and J dropped 3; count of bases not matched to a gene: 9. This CDR3 is CASSPRRSGGTDTQYF. For the CDR3, the DNA is TGTGCCAGCAGCCCGAGGCGTAGCGGGGGAACAGATACGCAGTATTTT.

V is TRBV6-5 and J is TRBJ1-3; D is undetermined. V lost 0 bases and J 0 bases, leaving 9 bases between the germline ends. Germline CDR1 and CDR2: MNHEY and SVGAGI. The CDR3 consists of 16 residues. CDR3 sequence reads: CASSYSRGSSGNTIYF. The CDR3 DNA sequence: TGTGCCAGCAGTTACTCGAGAGGGAGCTCTGGAAACACCATATATTTT.

The V gene is TRBV7-8, the J gene TRBJ1-1; perhaps TRBD1 as D (5 bases). V was cut by 3 bases and J by 7 bases, with 12 bases left in between. Looked up from germline, CDR1 is SGHVS and CDR2 is FQNEAQ. The CDR3 covers 13 residues. CDR3 DNA: TGTGCCAGCAGCTTCGGACTGGGGGGTGAAGCTTTCTTT. It codes for CASSFGLGGEAFF. Full variable domain (outside the CDR3, taken from reference TRBV7-8 and TRBJ1-1): GAGVSQSPRYKVAKRGQDVALRCDPISGHVSLFWYQQALGQGPEFLTYFQNEAQLDKSGLPSDRFFAERPEGSVSTLKIQRTQQEDSAVYLCASSFGLGGEAFFGQGTRLTVV.

V and J are TRBV6-4 and TRBJ2-1; TRBD2 agrees at 14 bases. With V trimmed by 2 bases and J by 8 bases, 2 bases remained unmatched. CDR1 is MRHNA and CDR2 is SNTAGT in the germline V gene. CDR3 length: 15 amino acids. CDR3: CASSDKGLAGDEQFF. DNA for the CDR3: TGTGCCAGCAGTGACAAGGGACTAGCGGGAGATGAGCAGTTCTTC.

The chain links TRBV12-5 to TRBJ1-5; D is possibly TRBD1 (5 bases). This CDR3 comprises 13 residues. V was cut by 7 bases and J by 9 bases, with 16 bases left in between. Per germline, CDR1 LGHNT and CDR2 FRNRAP. The CDR3 bases are TGTGCTAGTGCCCACGGGGGGGAGAGGCCCCAGCATTTT. It specifies CASAHGGERPQHF.

The V and J genes are TRBV7-8 and TRBJ1-4; D call uncertain. This CDR3 is built from 14 residues. Between the trimmed V and J ends, which lost 5 bases and 10 bases, there was a span of 17 bases. CDR1 is SGHVS, CDR2 FQNEAQ, per germline. CDR3 residues: CASSPAGRGRKLFF. CDR3 nucleotide sequence: TGTGCCAGCAGCCCAGCTGGTCGGGGAAGAAAACTGTTTTTT.

The DNA of the CDR3 is TGTGCCAGCAGCTTAGCGGCGGAGGGTGAAGAGACCCAGTACTTC. As protein: CASSLAAEGEETQYF. The gene calls are TRBV7-2 and TRBJ2-5, with a tentative D call TRBD2 (6 bases). Germline loops: CDR1 SGHTA, CDR2 FQGNSA. Trimming cost V 0 bases and J 3 bases, with 11 bases left between them. The CDR3 consists of 15 residues.

J is TRBJ2-3 and V is TRBV30, with TRBD2 as a possible D gene (5 bases). Germline assignment: CDR1 GTSNPN and CDR2 SVGIG (reference sequence). The CDR3 is made up of 13 amino acids. Trimming took off 3 bases at V and 3 bases at J, with 10 bases between the two ends. Written as DNA, the CDR3 is TGTGCCTGGAGCACGGGATGGACAGATACGCAGTATTTT. Translation gives CAWSTGWTDTQYF.

The rearrangement links TRBV10-3 to TRBJ2-2; no clear D. This CDR3 contains 12 residues. V was pared by 6 bases and J by 2 bases, with 4 bases between. Per the germline V gene, CDR1 is ENHRY and CDR2 is SYGVKD. The CDR3 region is CAIRSNTGELFF. For the CDR3, the DNA is TGTGCCATCAGATCTAACACCGGGGAGCTGTTTTTT.

This sequence joins TRBV7-2 and TRBJ2-7, with TRBD2 matching 12 bases. The CDR3 totals 16 residues. V dropped 5 bases and J dropped 0; count of bases not matched to a gene: 5. Per the germline V gene, CDR1 is SGHTA and CDR2 is FQGNSA. CDR3 nucleotide sequence: TGTGCCAGCAGCAGAGGGACTAGCGGGCTCTCCTACGAGCAGTACTTC. Translation gives CASSRGTSGLSYEQYF.

V is TRBV2 and J is TRBJ1-2; tentatively, D is TRBD1 (5 bases). Germline values: CDR1 SNHLY, CDR2 FYNNEI. Trimming removed 6 bases at V and 0 bases at J, with 14 bases between. There are 15 residues in the CDR3. The CDR3, as DNA: TGTGCCAGCAGAGCCCCGGGGCAGGCTAACTATGGCTACACCTTC. It yields the protein CASRAPGQANYGYTF.